Shown below are 8 T cell receptor beta chains from a single sample sequenced in a study of cytomegalovirus exposure and HLA in healthy donors. The PCR used 60 Vbeta and 13 Jbeta primers. Data came from immunoSEQ multiplex PCR; TCRdb stores just in-frame clones and leaves some out. In the table there are roughly 100,000 clones, approximately 80% of which are singletons. The sequenced material came from PBMCs. The receptors shown here come from a man aged 30-40 years in good health and CMV-seropositive.

This clone has just a few counts. V and J are TRBV19 and TRBJ2-7, with TRBD1 matching over 9 bases. The length of the CDR3 is 15 residues. The germline gives CDR1 LNHDA, CDR2 SQIVND (reference sequence). The V segment lost 0 bases and the J segment 4 bases; nucleotides outside the gene matches: 4. CDR3 coding DNA: TGTGCCAGTAGTATAGATGGACAGGGGATATACGAGCAGTACTTC. Protein: CASSIDGQGIYEQYF.

The V call is TRBV2, the J call TRBJ1-2; D gene ambiguous. Trimming pared 4 bases from V and 4 bases from J, leaving 10 bases between. The CDR3 totals 13 residues. The germline gives CDR1 SNHLY, CDR2 FYNNEI. CDR3: CASSVEGGYGYTF. For the CDR3, the DNA is TGTGCCAGCAGTGTGGAGGGAGGCTATGGCTACACCTTC.

This sequence joins TRBV14 and TRBJ2-7; 11 bases match TRBD2. This CDR3 region has 16 residues. Germline assignment: CDR1 SGHDN and CDR2 FVKESK. The ends lost 0 bases at V and 2 bases at J; junction bases unmatched: 3. DNA for the CDR3: TGTGCCAGCAGCCAAGAGTTTAGCGGGAGGGCCTACGAGCAGTACTTC. Translating gives CASSQEFSGRAYEQYF.

Worth noting for this clone: The sample contains more than one DNA sequence encoding this CDR3. The chain has TRBV5-6 and TRBJ2-7; TRBD2 matches at 10 bases. The CDR3 has 14 amino acids. Germline V gene lookup returns CDR1 SGHDT and CDR2 YYEEEE. The V segment lost 4 bases and the J segment 7 bases; nucleotides outside the gene matches: 8. CDR3 in DNA: TGTGCCAGCAGCGGGGGACTAGCGTTCTATGAGCAGTACTTC. This sequence encodes CASSGGLAFYEQYF.

This rearrangement joins TRBV7-2 to TRBJ2-4; 12 bases are a match to TRBD2. Germline V CDR1 and CDR2: SGHTA, FQGNSA. The CDR3 contains 16 residues. J lost 0 bases, V lost 5 bases, and 2 bases had no gene match. In nucleotides, the CDR3 is TGTGCCAGCAGCAAGGGACTAGCGGGAGCCAAAAACATTCAGTACTTC. Translation: CASSKGLAGAKNIQYF.

This chain joins TRBV5-1 and TRBJ1-1; D is possibly TRBD1 (6 bases). The V end was cut by 2 bases, the J end by 7 bases, with 18 bases between. Germline V CDR1 and CDR2: SGHRS, YFSETQ. The CDR3 spans 15 residues. The DNA for the CDR3 is TGCGCCAGCAGCTTTACCACACAGGGTGGGGGTGAAGCTTTCTTT. Translated, it gives CASSFTTQGGGEAFF.

This clone came up a few times. CDR3 DNA: TGTGCCAGCAGTGGGACAGCCATTGAAGCTTTCTTT. It specifies CASSGTAIEAFF. The J gene is TRBJ1-1, the V gene TRBV28; TRBD1 matches 7 bases. The ends lost 5 bases at V and 7 bases at J; junction bases unmatched: 4. This CDR3 is built from 12 residues. Germline CDR1 reads MDHEN; CDR2 reads SYDVKM. The whole variable domain, filled in from reference TRBV28 and TRBJ1-1, reads DVKVTQSSRYLVKRTGEKVFLECVQDMDHENMFWYRQDPGLGLRLIYFSYDVKMKEKGDIPEGYSVSREKKERFSLILESASTNQTSMYLCASSGTAIEAFFGQGTRLTVV.

The chain combines TRBV6-1 with TRBJ2-7; D gene ambiguous. CDR1 MNHNS and CDR2 SASEGT come from the germline V gene. The V end lost 2 bases, the J end lost 3 bases, and 5 bases lay between the germline ends. The CDR3 runs 12 residues. CDR3 in DNA: TGTGCCAGCAGTGAAATATTCTACGAGCAGTACTTC. Its protein is CASSEIFYEQYF.